Listed below are T cell receptor beta chains from one sample, sequenced in a study of shared clonotypes between healthy human individuals. Sequencing used immunoSEQ multiplex PCR; TCRdb keeps in-frame clones, though not all of them. The sample holds a few hundred thousand clones, roughly 97% seen once. The sequenced sample consisted of naive CD4+ T cells sorted from blood. The receptors originated from a woman younger than 45 in good health. Each CDR3 is given with its conserved first and last residue. The order of the fields is clone size, J gene, V gene, D gene, CDR3 DNA, CDR3 protein. D genes are given only for firm matches. The listing skips clone size in some rows; elsewhere it reads once, few, many or a size class.

clone_size: .
j_call: TRBJ1-5
v_call: TRBV10-3
d_call: .
cdr3_nt: TGTGCCATCAGTTCCGGGGCCAACAATCAGCCCCAGCATTTT
cdr3_aa: CAISSGANNQPQHF

clone_size: .
j_call: TRBJ2-2
v_call: TRBV19
d_call: TRBD1
cdr3_nt: TGTGCCAGTAGTACCGGGACAGACCACACCGGGGAGCTGTTTTTT
cdr3_aa: CASSTGTDHTGELFF

clone_size: .
j_call: TRBJ1-5
v_call: TRBV7-9
d_call: TRBD1
cdr3_nt: TGTGCCAGCAGTTTACAGGGGGGTCAGCCCCAGCATTTT
cdr3_aa: CASSLQGGQPQHF

clone_size: .
j_call: TRBJ2-3
v_call: TRBV5-1
d_call: .
cdr3_nt: TGCGCCAGCAGCGATAACACAGATACGCAGTATTTT
cdr3_aa: CASSDNTDTQYF

clone_size: once
j_call: TRBJ2-3
v_call: TRBV11-2
d_call: TRBD2
cdr3_nt: TGTGCCAGCAGCCCAGCGGGACTAGCGGGACCCACAGATACGCAGTATTTT
cdr3_aa: CASSPAGLAGPTDTQYF

clone_size: once
j_call: TRBJ2-7
v_call: TRBV30
d_call: TRBD2
cdr3_nt: TGTGCCTGGAGTCTTAGCGGGTTTTACGAGCAGTACTTC
cdr3_aa: CAWSLSGFYEQYF

clone_size: .
j_call: TRBJ2-5
v_call: TRBV2
d_call: TRBD1
cdr3_nt: TGTGCCAGCGTCCTGCAGGGGGCCCAACAGACCCAGTACTTC
cdr3_aa: CASVLQGAQQTQYF

clone_size: once
j_call: TRBJ1-2
v_call: TRBV7-9
d_call: .
cdr3_nt: TGTGCCAGCAGCTTCTCAGAAGACCTGCCCTACACCTTC
cdr3_aa: CASSFSEDLPYTF

clone_size: .
j_call: TRBJ2-2
v_call: TRBV28
d_call: .
cdr3_nt: TGTGCCAGCAGTTCCCCCGGGCAGGGAAACACCGGGGAGCTGTTTTTT
cdr3_aa: CASSSPGQGNTGELFF

clone_size: .
j_call: TRBJ2-1
v_call: TRBV9
d_call: TRBD2
cdr3_nt: TGTGCCAGCAGCGCGACTAGCGGATACTACAATGAGCAGTTCTTC
cdr3_aa: CASSATSGYYNEQFF

clone_size: .
j_call: TRBJ1-3
v_call: TRBV28
d_call: TRBD1
cdr3_nt: TGTGCCAGCTCAGGGGGGGACTCTGGAAACACCATATATTTT
cdr3_aa: CASSGGDSGNTIYF

clone_size: .
j_call: TRBJ1-3
v_call: TRBV19
d_call: .
cdr3_nt: TGTGCCACTCTCCAGTTTTCCGGGTTTTCTGGAAACACCATATATTTT
cdr3_aa: CATLQFSGFSGNTIYF